The 20 T cell receptor beta chains in this list originate from one sample, sequenced in a study of response to subunit inactivated influenza vaccine. One entry per CDR3 protein, called by TCRdb with MiXCR from the RT-PCR reads. Counted here are more than 700,000 distinct CDR3 sequences, around 20% occurring once; the ten biggest clones make up approximately 10%. Source: PBMCs from blood, taken 5 days after vaccination. The receptors come from a man aged 50-59 years who received an inactivated influenza vaccine.

The gene calls are TRBV5-1 and TRBJ2-7; no reliable D call. The germline V gene has CDR1 SGHRS and CDR2 YFSETQ. The CDR3 contains 17 residues. Trimming pared 0 bases from V and 2 bases from J, leaving 18 bases between. CDR3 coding DNA: TGCGCCAGCAGCTTGGCCTCTAGGCCCCAACTACCCTACGAGCAGTACTTC. It yields the protein CASSLASRPQLPYEQYF.

There are a few counts of this clonotype. The chain couples TRBV6-2 or TRBV6-3 to TRBJ2-3, with 8 bases matching TRBD2. Germline CDR1 MNHEY, CDR2 SVGEGT. Trimming cost V 3 bases and J 2 bases; bases outside gene matches: 7. This CDR3 region has 16 residues. Written as DNA, the CDR3 is TGTGCCAGCAGTTATTTCGGGAGGGCCCCCACAGATACGCAGTATTTT. This encodes CASSYFGRAPTDTQYF.

The V call is TRBV6-1, the J call TRBJ1-1, with TRBD1 as a possible D gene (6 bases). The CDR3 consists of 14 residues. V lost 6 bases, J lost 1 base, and 12 bases lay in between. CDR1 and CDR2 from the germline V gene are MNHNS and SASEGT. The CDR3 spells CASSLLQGNTEAFF. The CDR3 region has the DNA TGTGCCAGCAGCCTATTACAGGGGAACACTGAAGCTTTCTTT.

This clonotype has more than one count but fewer than ten. The chain is built from TRBV10-3 and TRBJ2-7; TRBD2 matches at 8 bases. Unmatched junction bases numbered 6, after V lost 8 bases and J lost 3 bases. Per the germline V gene, CDR1 is ENHRY and CDR2 is SYGVKD. The CDR3 sequence is 13 residues long. CDR3 in DNA: TGTGCCATCGGGGATAGCGGGAACTACGAGCAGTACTTC. Translating it yields CAIGDSGNYEQYF.

The rearrangement uses TRBV7-2 and TRBJ2-3, with a possible D match to TRBD1 (5 bases). The CDR3 contains 15 residues. V lost 2 bases, J lost 5 bases, and 14 bases lay in between. The germline gives CDR1 SGHTA, CDR2 FQGNSA. The CDR3 coding sequence is TGTGCCAGCAGCTTAAGGGTAGGGGAAGAAGATACGCAGTATTTT. Translating gives CASSLRVGEEDTQYF.

The V gene is TRBV20-1, the J gene TRBJ1-1; 8 bases are a match to TRBD1. Germline CDR1 reads DFQATT; CDR2 reads SNEGSKA (reference sequence). The CDR3 contains 15 residues. Trimming took 0 bases from V and 10 from J; bases not matched to a gene: 13. The CDR3: CSAREGTGAALLAFF. The DNA of the CDR3 is TGCAGTGCTAGAGAAGGGACAGGTGCGGCCCTGTTAGCTTTCTTT.

In its sample, this clonotype was seen a few times. The J gene is TRBJ2-1, the V gene TRBV3-1; 7 nucleotides match TRBD2. With V trimmed by 2 bases and J by 4 bases, 5 bases remained unmatched. Germline V gene lookup returns CDR1 LGHDT and CDR2 YNNKEL (reference sequence). There are 15 residues in the CDR3. Written as DNA, the CDR3 is TGTGCCAGCAGCCAATTCCTAGCGGAGTACAATGAGCAGTTCTTC. It translates to CASSQFLAEYNEQFF.

The rearrangement links TRBV6-1 to TRBJ1-1; 8 bases fit TRBD1. The V gene end was trimmed by 6 bases and the J gene end by 7 bases; junction bases not matched to a gene: 10. The V gene's germline CDR1 is MNHNS and CDR2 SASEGT. The CDR3 totals 14 residues. In DNA form, the CDR3 reads TGTGCCAGCAGCGCACTCGGACAGGGAGATGAAGCTTTCTTT. Its protein is CASSALGQGDEAFF.

In this sample, this clonotype turned up a few times. The V and J genes are TRBV5-6 and TRBJ2-7; D gene ambiguous. This CDR3 is built from 14 residues. Germline CDR1 SGHDT, CDR2 YYEEEE. V lost 2 bases to trimming and J lost 2 bases, with 11 bases between them. The CDR3 region has the DNA TGTGCCAGCAGCTTCCTGGACGGACCCTACGAGCAGTACTTC. Translating it yields CASSFLDGPYEQYF. The full variable domain, in which reference TRBV5-6 and TRBJ2-7 provide the parts outside the CDR3, is DAGVTQSPTHLIKTRGQQVTLRCSPKSGHDTVSWYQQALGQGPQFIFQYYEEEERQRGNFPDRFSGHQFPNYSSELNVNALLLGDSALYLCASSFLDGPYEQYFGPGTRLTVT.

This clonotype was seen once. The chain joins TRBV6-1 to TRBJ2-7; D is ambiguous. The CDR3 runs to 14 residues. Deletions cut 9 bases from V and 3 bases from J, with 18 bases between. Germline values: CDR1 MNHNS, CDR2 SASEGT. CDR3 protein: CASLHGPLGYEQYF. The CDR3 nucleotides are TGTGCCAGTCTCCACGGACCCCTTGGCTACGAGCAGTACTTC.

This clonotype was detected a few times. V is TRBV12-3 or TRBV12-4 and J is TRBJ1-5, with TRBD1 as a possible D gene (5 bases). Trimming pared 7 bases from V and 0 bases from J, leaving 13 bases between. The CDR3 has 15 residues. The DNA of the CDR3 is TGTGCCAGCACTAAATACCAGGGTAGCAATCAGCCCCAGCATTTT. Protein: CASTKYQGSNQPQHF.

This clonotype showed up just a few times. This chain uses TRBV4-3 with TRBJ2-1; D is unclear. Germline V gene lookup returns CDR1 LGHNA and CDR2 YSLEER. V lost 3 bases, J lost 0 bases, and 9 bases lay in between. CDR3 length: 15 amino acids. The DNA for the CDR3 is TGCGCCAGCAGCCAGGCCGTGGGCTCCTACAATGAGCAGTTCTTC. Translated: CASSQAVGSYNEQFF.

In this sample, this clonotype turned up many times. V and J are TRBV20-1 and TRBJ1-6; D remains unclear. The V and J ends lost 0 bases and 5 bases respectively, with 11 bases between them. Per the germline V gene, CDR1 is DFQATT and CDR2 is SNEGSKA (reference sequence). The CDR3 sequence is 15 residues long. CDR3 region: CSAREGIWDNSPLHF. The CDR3 nucleotides are TGCAGTGCTAGAGAGGGAATCTGGGATAATTCACCCCTCCACTTT.

The chain is built from TRBV29-1 and TRBJ2-1; D uncertain. The CDR3 covers 11 residues. V was clipped by 4 bases and J by 4 bases, with 5 bases between them. Germline lookup yields CDR1 SQVTM and CDR2 ANQGSEA. CDR3: CSVAIYNEQFF. The CDR3 DNA follows: TGCAGCGTTGCTATATACAATGAGCAGTTCTTC.

The sample holds a few counts of this clonotype. The chain uses TRBV20-1 and TRBJ2-2; 12 nucleotides line up with TRBD2. CDR3 length: 16 residues. Unmatched junction bases numbered 6, after V lost 6 bases and J lost 1 base. CDR1 and CDR2 from the germline V gene are DFQATT and SNEGSKA (reference sequence). CDR3 nucleotides: TGCAGTGCCCAGGGACTAGCGGGCCAGAACACCGGGGAGCTGTTTTTT. The encoded protein is CSAQGLAGQNTGELFF.

V gene TRBV3-1 combines with J gene TRBJ2-7; TRBD1 matches 8 bases. The V gene end was trimmed by 4 bases and the J gene end by 2 bases; junction bases not matched to a gene: 4. There are 14 residues in the CDR3. Germline lookup yields CDR1 LGHDT and CDR2 YNNKEL (reference sequence). For the CDR3, the DNA is TGTGCCAGCAGCCGCTCGACAGGGGCCTACGAGCAGTACTTC. Translated, it gives CASSRSTGAYEQYF.

This clonotype has only a few counts. The chain recombines TRBV11-2 with TRBJ2-1; 9 bases are a match to TRBD2. J lost 5 bases, V lost 7 bases, and 9 bases had no gene match. The CDR3 sequence is 15 residues long. CDR1 and CDR2 from the germline V gene are SGHAT and FQNNGV. CDR3 sequence reads: CASTLGLAGNNEQFF. The CDR3 region has the DNA TGTGCCAGCACCCTCGGGCTAGCGGGGAACAATGAGCAGTTCTTC.

This clonotype came up a few times. The V gene is TRBV12-3 or TRBV12-4, the J gene TRBJ1-6; D remains ambiguous. Trimming shortened V by 3 bases and J by 2 bases, and 8 bases separated the two germline ends. This CDR3 spans 15 amino acids. CDR3: CASSLKGPYNSPLHF. CDR3 sequence (DNA): TGTGCCAGCAGTTTGAAAGGGCCCTATAATTCACCCCTCCACTTT.

The genes are TRBV20-1 and TRBJ2-1; D might be TRBD1 (6 bases). The CDR3 has 16 residues. Per the germline V gene, CDR1 is DFQATT and CDR2 is SNEGSKA (reference sequence). Trimming pared 1 base from V and 5 bases from J, leaving 18 bases between. CDR3 nucleotides: TGCAGTGCTAGAGGCGACCGCCGGGACAAAAACAATGAGCAGTTCTTC. It yields the protein CSARGDRRDKNNEQFF.

This clonotype was counted only a few times. The chain couples TRBV24-1 to TRBJ2-5, with TRBD1 as a possible D gene (5 bases). The CDR3 length is 16 residues. Germline loops: CDR1 KGHDR, CDR2 SFDVKD. V shed 7 bases and J shed 1 base, with 18 bases lying between them. CDR3 residues: CATSSNAGPSQETQYF. The CDR3 bases are TGTGCCACCAGCTCAAACGCAGGGCCCAGCCAAGAGACCCAGTACTTC.